This entry lists 10 T cell receptor beta chains sequenced from one sample in a study of shared clonotypes between healthy human individuals (dated by TCRdb to about 2020). Library generation was performed with the immunoSEQ multiplex PCR assay. TCRdb mirrors the immuneACCESS table, restricted to in-frame sequences. Some clones are absent from its copies; in checked studies, under half trace to an unresolved V gene, and the reason for the others is unknown. In all, the sample holds 1,500,000 or so clones, and less than 99% of those were seen once. In total, the top ten clones hold 0.36% of the sample. Material for sequencing was naive CD4+ T cells sorted from blood. According to the study, the label for this sample's cell subset or site signals: CD45RA+ positively selected. The receptors originated from a young man in good health.

This rearrangement joins TRBV9 to TRBJ2-7; D is undetermined. This CDR3 is built from 13 residues. Germline V gene data show CDR1 as SGDLS and CDR2 as YYNGEE. The V and J ends lost 9 bases and 5 bases respectively, with 18 bases between them. The CDR3 sequence is CATNLGPRDEQYF. CDR3 sequence (DNA): TGTGCCACTAACTTGGGCCCCCGCGACGAGCAGTACTTC.

The chain joins TRBV5-8 to TRBJ1-1; unclear D gene. The CDR3 is made up of 13 amino acids. Trimming left V 0 bases short and J 5 bases short, with 8 bases between. Germline CDR1 SGHTS, CDR2 YDEGEE. This chain's CDR3 is CASSLGVATEAFF. CDR3 bases: TGTGCCAGCAGCTTGGGCGTCGCGACTGAAGCTTTCTTT.

This clone was recorded only once. The V and J genes are TRBV5-1 and TRBJ2-5, with TRBD2 matching over 7 bases. This CDR3 is 15 amino acids long. Germline CDR1 is SGHRS and CDR2 is YFSETQ. V shed 6 bases and J 5 bases; nucleotides not matched to a gene: 13. The CDR3 loop is CASTRTGAGTETQYF. The CDR3 DNA follows: TGCGCCAGCACCCGAACGGGAGCGGGAACGGAGACCCAGTACTTC.

CDR3 in DNA: TGTGCCAGCAGTTCAGGGAATGGCAATCAGCCCCAGCATTTT. It translates to CASSSGNGNQPQHF. V gene TRBV6-6 combines with J gene TRBJ1-5, with D possibly being TRBD1 (5 bases). V lost 4 bases and J 2 bases, leaving 9 bases between the germline ends. Germline CDR1 is MNHNY and CDR2 is SVGAGI (reference sequence). The CDR3 has 14 residues.

As for this clone: The identical CDR3 is also encoded by other nucleotide sequences in the sample. The chain recombines TRBV7-2 with TRBJ2-1; D is ambiguous. CDR1 is SGHTA, CDR2 FQGNSA, per germline. The CDR3 extends over 12 amino acids. V was trimmed by 5 bases and J by 4 bases, leaving 6 bases between them. The DNA of the CDR3 is TGTGCCAGCAGCCTCAGGTACAATGAGCAGTTCTTC. Translated: CASSLRYNEQFF.

The chain carries TRBV5-1 and TRBJ2-1; TRBD1 aligns across 9 bases. The CDR3 runs to 14 residues. The J segment lost 4 bases and the V segment lost 4 bases, leaving 3 bases of the junction unmatched. The germline CDR1 and CDR2 sequences are SGHRS and YFSETQ. CDR3 sequence: CASSMGQGYNEQFF. The CDR3 nucleotides read TGCGCCAGCAGCATGGGACAGGGTTACAATGAGCAGTTCTTC.

V and J are TRBV29-1 and TRBJ1-1, with D perhaps matching TRBD1 (6 bases). This CDR3 has 13 amino acids. The germline V gene has CDR1 SQVTM and CDR2 ANQGSEA. Trimming pared 7 bases from V and 4 bases from J, leaving 16 bases between. This chain's CDR3 is CSGSRGFATEAFF. The CDR3 DNA reads TGCAGCGGGTCCAGGGGTTTTGCCACTGAAGCTTTCTTT.

V and J are TRBV5-1 and TRBJ2-1; D tentatively fits TRBD1 or TRBD2 (5 bases each). The germline V gene encodes CDR1 SGHRS and CDR2 YFSETQ. This CDR3 contains 14 residues. With 3 bases removed from V and 8 bases from J, the gap between germline ends came to 15 bases. This CDR3 is CASSYAGTSHEQFF. The CDR3 coding sequence is TGCGCCAGCAGCTACGCCGGGACGTCCCATGAGCAGTTCTTC.

A note on this clone: At the DNA level, this CDR3 is encoded by other sequences in the same sample as well. The chain is built from TRBV5-6 and TRBJ2-3; unclear D gene. Trimming took 2 bases from V and 6 from J, leaving 7 bases between them. Germline CDR1 is SGHDT and CDR2 is YYEEEE. The CDR3 spans 12 residues. The CDR3 DNA follows: TGTGCCAGCAGCTTATCGCGGGATACGCAGTATTTT. It is translated as CASSLSRDTQYF.

V usage is TRBV28 and J usage is TRBJ2-7; TRBD1 matches 7 bases. The length of the CDR3 is 14 residues. Germline CDR1 and CDR2: MDHEN and SYDVKM. V lost 6 bases and J lost 2; bases outside the gene matches: 7. The chain's CDR3 is CASRRQGTAYEQYF. The CDR3 DNA reads as TGTGCCAGCAGGCGGCAGGGGACAGCCTACGAGCAGTACTTC. The entire variable domain, with the rest obtained from reference TRBV28 and TRBJ2-7, is as follows: DVKVTQSSRYLVKRTGEKVFLECVQDMDHENMFWYRQDPGLGLRLIYFSYDVKMKEKGDIPEGYSVSREKKERFSLILESASTNQTSMYLCASRRQGTAYEQYFGPGTRLTVT.